This TCR beta chain is drawn from a study of T cell repertoires in cytomegalovirus infection. Study-level information: From public TCR beta signatures came an indication of both CMV infection and matching HLA type. Regarding the study as a whole: Totalled public TCR beta family frequency picked out people who carried CMV plus the relevant HLA. CMV-specific TCR beta clonotypes restricted by HLA-C dominated the ex vivo response.

In regard to this clonotype: Its antigen is not known.

TCRdb processed the reads anew with MiXCR; each CDR3 protein has one entry. The sample consists of about 490,000 distinct CDR3 sequences, 16% of them appearing once. V lost 1 base and J lost 5; bases outside the gene matches: 3. This CDR3 is 15 amino acids long. Germline-derived CDR1 and CDR2 are MNHEY and SVGAGI. Sequencing input: CD8+ T cells from PBMCs. The chain links TRBV6-5 to TRBJ2-1; 9 nucleotides align to TRBD2. This sequence originates from a human donor in good health (CMV status not recorded). Some clones in this sample may be carry-over from other donors' samples. The DNA of the CDR3 is TGTGCCAGCAGTTACTTTGCGGGGGGGCACAATGAGCAGTTCTTC. This codes for CASSYFAGGHNEQFF.